The rows below give T cell receptor beta chains drawn from one sample of a study of cytomegalovirus exposure and HLA in healthy donors. Some clones are missing from TCRdb's copy, which holds only in-frame ones; the method was immunoSEQ multiplex PCR. The data hold roughly 270,000 clones, with roughly 88% observed a single time. Sequencing was done on a sample of PBMCs. These receptors all stem from a woman between 18 and 30 years old in good health and CMV-seronegative. The CDR3 runs from the conserved cysteine through the conserved F or W. Each record gives: clone size, D gene, V gene, J gene, CDR3 DNA, CDR3 protein. D genes are given only for firm matches. Size values are once, few and many counts, or a class for expanded clones, and some rows have none.

.	.	TRBV30	TRBJ1-1	TGTGCCTGGAGGTATCTACAGGGGAACACTGAAGCTTTCTTT	CAWRYLQGNTEAFF
.	TRBD2	TRBV27	TRBJ2-3	TGTGCCAGCAGTTCTCTCGCGGGACTAGCGCCGACAGATACGCAGTATTTT	CASSSLAGLAPTDTQYF
.	TRBD2	TRBV27	TRBJ2-7	TGTGCCAGCCGATACCATAGACTGGGGGGGTACGAGCAGTACTTC	CASRYHRLGGYEQYF
.	.	TRBV4-2	TRBJ2-7	TGTGCCAGCAGCCAAGGAAAAGGGGTCTACGAGCAGTACTTC	CASSQGKGVYEQYF
.	.	TRBV25-1	TRBJ1-1	TGTGCCAGCAGTGAACGCGGCAGCCGATACACTGAAGCTTTCTTT	CASSERGSRYTEAFF
few	TRBD1	TRBV9	TRBJ1-1	TGTGCCAGCAGCGTAGGGCTCGTAGGGACAGCGACTGAAGCTTTCTTT	CASSVGLVGTATEAFF
once	TRBD2	TRBV6-1	TRBJ2-3	TGTGCCAGCAGAGGTAGCGGGAGGCAGTATTTT	CASRGSGRQYF
.	TRBD2	TRBV6-1	TRBJ2-7	TGTGCCAGCAGTGACACCGGGACTAGTTTATTGGGGGTCTACGAGCAGTACTTC	CASSDTGTSLLGVYEQYF
.	TRBD2	TRBV5-1	TRBJ2-5	TGCGCCAGCAGCTTGGAGGCTAGCGGGAGACAAGAGACCCAGTACTTC	CASSLEASGRQETQYF
once	TRBD2	TRBV5-1	TRBJ2-7	TGCGCCAGCAGCTTGCCCGGGACTAGCGGGGTCTACGAGCAGTACTTC	CASSLPGTSGVYEQYF
.	.	TRBV7-9	TRBJ1-4	TGTGCCAGCAGCTTCGACGCTGGAGATGAAAAACTGTTTTTT	CASSFDAGDEKLFF
.	.	TRBV25-1	TRBJ2-5	TGTGCCAGCAGTGAATACAGCGTGGAGACCCAGTACTTC	CASSEYSVETQYF
.	.	TRBV6-6	TRBJ1-4	TGTGCCAGCAGTTGGGGGCCCTCAACTAATGAAAAACTGTTTTTT	CASSWGPSTNEKLFF
.	.	TRBV7-6	TRBJ2-1	TGTGCCAGCGCAACAACCCACGGGAGCTCCTACAATGAGCAGTTCTTC	CASATTHGSSYNEQFF
.	TRBD1	TRBV2	TRBJ1-1	TGTGCCAGCAGGGAGCCCCAGGGGGCGGGTGAAGCTTTCTTT	CASREPQGAGEAFF
.	.	TRBV4-1	TRBJ1-1	TGCGCCAGCAGCCCCAAAGTTTACTCTGAAGCTTTCTTT	CASSPKVYSEAFF
.	.	TRBV27	TRBJ1-2	TGTGCCAGCAGTCCTCTGGGGGGAGGTGGCTATGGCTACACCTTC	CASSPLGGGGYGYTF
.	.	TRBV6-5	TRBJ1-1	TGTGCCAGCAGTTATTTTCAGGGGAACACTGAAGCTTTCTTT	CASSYFQGNTEAFF
.	.	TRBV28	TRBJ2-7	TGTGCCAGCACCGGGGGGACACACTCCTACGAGCAGTACTTC	CASTGGTHSYEQYF
.	TRBD2	TRBV15	TRBJ2-3	TGTGCCACCAGCAGTGTAGCGGGAGCCATCACAGATACGCAGTATTTT	CATSSVAGAITDTQYF
.	.	TRBV5-4	TRBJ2-1	TGTGCCAGCAGTAGCGCATATGCAGGGGGAGGTAATGAGCAGTTCTTC	CASSSAYAGGGNEQFF
.	TRBD1	TRBV27	TRBJ1-1	TGTGCCAGCAGTTTATTACAGGGGCGCACTGAAGCTTTCTTT	CASSLLQGRTEAFF
.	TRBD2	TRBV7-2	TRBJ2-3	TGTGCCAGCAGAACCCCGACTAGCGGGGAGCAAACAGATACGCAGTATTTT	CASRTPTSGEQTDTQYF
.	.	TRBV28	TRBJ2-5	TGTGCCAGCAGTTTAGGGCTGGTGACCCAGTACTTC	CASSLGLVTQYF
few	TRBD1	TRBV5-6	TRBJ2-7	TGTGCCAGCAGCTTGAACCCAGGGGGTTCCTACGAGCAGTACTTC	CASSLNPGGSYEQYF
.	TRBD2	TRBV5-6	TRBJ2-1	TGTGCCAGCAGCTTAGGTTTTCTAGCGGCAACGAGCTCCTACAATGAGCAGTTCTTC	CASSLGFLAATSSYNEQFF
.	TRBD2	TRBV9	TRBJ2-2	TGTGCCAGCAGCGTTTTAGCGGGAGGGCCAGGGAAGGGCGGGGAGCTGTTTTTT	CASSVLAGGPGKGGELFF
.	TRBD1	TRBV10-3	TRBJ1-2	TGTGCCATCAGTGAGGGGACAGTCTACACCTTC	CAISEGTVYTF